This T cell receptor (beta chain) was obtained from a study of chronic HIV infection and antiretroviral therapy. TCRdb redid the calling of the 5' RACE reads with MiXCR, one entry per CDR3 protein. This sample has approximately 40,000 distinct CDR3 sequences; 7.5% to 9% occur once, and the top ten carry roughly 2.6%. Trimming removed 5 bases from V and 5 bases from J; junction bases left unmatched: 4. The CDR3 runs 14 residues. CDR1 is SGHTA, CDR2 FQGTGA, per germline. This clonotype turned up a few times. Input material: peripheral blood. The clonotype originates from an adult who had HIV and had not received antiretroviral therapy, or was an uninfected healthy control (not recorded which). The chain joins TRBV7-3 to TRBJ2-1; 9 bases fit TRBD2. CDR3 loop: CASSVSSGNNEQFF. The CDR3 region has the DNA TGTGCCAGCAGCGTTTCTAGCGGGAACAATGAGCAGTTCTTC. Complete variable domain (other parts from reference TRBV7-3 and TRBJ2-1): GAGVSQTPSNKVTEKGKYVELRCDPISGHTALYWYRQSLGQGPEFLIYFQGTGAADDSGLPNDRFFAVRPEGSVSTLKIQRTERGDSAVYLCASSVSSGNNEQFFGPGTRLTVL.